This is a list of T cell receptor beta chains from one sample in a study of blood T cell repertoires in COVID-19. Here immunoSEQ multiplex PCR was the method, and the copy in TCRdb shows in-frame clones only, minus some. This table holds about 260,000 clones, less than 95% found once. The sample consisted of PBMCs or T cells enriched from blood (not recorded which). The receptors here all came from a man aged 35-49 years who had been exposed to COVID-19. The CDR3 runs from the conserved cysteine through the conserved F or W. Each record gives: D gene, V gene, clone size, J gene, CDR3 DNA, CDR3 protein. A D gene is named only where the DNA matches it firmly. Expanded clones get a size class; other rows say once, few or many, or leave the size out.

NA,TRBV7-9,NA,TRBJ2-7,TGTGCCAGCAGCTTAGGGCAGGTCCCCTACGAGCAGTACTTC,CASSLGQVPYEQYF
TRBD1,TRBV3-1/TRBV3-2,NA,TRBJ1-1,TGTGCCAGCAGCCAAGGGACAGGGGGCCCCTCGAACACTGAAGCTTTCTTT,CASSQGTGGPSNTEAFF
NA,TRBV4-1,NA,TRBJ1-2,TGCGCCAGCAGCCAAGAATCGCGGGAAGCCTATGGCTACACCTTC,CASSQESREAYGYTF
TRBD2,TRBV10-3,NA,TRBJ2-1,TGTGCCATCAGGGGACTAGCGGGAGGCCAAAAGGGCTCCTACAATGAGCAGTTCTTC,CAIRGLAGGQKGSYNEQFF
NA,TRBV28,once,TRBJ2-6,TGTGCCACCTTCTCTTACTCCGGGGCCAACGTCCTGACTTTC,CATFSYSGANVLTF
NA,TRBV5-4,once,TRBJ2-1,TGTGCCAGCAGCACAGGCGTCTCCTACAATGAGCAGTTCTTC,CASSTGVSYNEQFF
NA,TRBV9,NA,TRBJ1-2,TGTGCCAGCAGCGTCCCCCCGGAGGGGAACTATGGCTACACCTTC,CASSVPPEGNYGYTF
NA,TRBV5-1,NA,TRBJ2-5,TGCGCCAGCAGCCTGAGCCCCGACAGGACGACCGGGACCCAGTACTTC,CASSLSPDRTTGTQYF
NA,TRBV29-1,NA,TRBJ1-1,TGCAGCGTTGAGGGACTAGGGACTGAAGCTTTCTTT,CSVEGLGTEAFF
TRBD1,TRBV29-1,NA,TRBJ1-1,TGCAGCGTTGGCGGGACAGGGGGCGCGGGGAGCACTGAAGCTTTCTTT,CSVGGTGGAGSTEAFF
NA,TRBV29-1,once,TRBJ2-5,TGCAGCGTTTCTGACACCTCCAGGGGTATTGAGACCCAGTACTTC,CSVSDTSRGIETQYF
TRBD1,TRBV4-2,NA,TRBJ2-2,TGTGCCAGCAGCCGGGCGGGGACAGGGAACACCGGGGAGCTGTTTTTT,CASSRAGTGNTGELFF
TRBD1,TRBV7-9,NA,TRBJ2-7,TGTGCCAGCAGCTTAGTCCCCAGGGGGTTGGACGAGCAGTACTTC,CASSLVPRGLDEQYF
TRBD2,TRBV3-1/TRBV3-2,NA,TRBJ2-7,TGTGCCAGCAGCCAATGGGAGACTAGCGGCTACGAGCAGTACTTC,CASSQWETSGYEQYF
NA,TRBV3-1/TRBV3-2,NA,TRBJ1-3,TGTGCCAGCAGCCAAGAAAGTGCCAGGCTATATGGAAACACCATATATTTT,CASSQESARLYGNTIYF
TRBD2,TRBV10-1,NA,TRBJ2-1,TGCGCCAGCACCCACCTAGCGGTTTACAATGAGCAGTTCTTC,CASTHLAVYNEQFF
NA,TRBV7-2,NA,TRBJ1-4,TGTGCCAGCAGCCCGGGTCTAACTAATGAAAAACTGTTTTTT,CASSPGLTNEKLFF
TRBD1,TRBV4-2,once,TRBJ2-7,TGTGCCAGCAGCCAAGATGACGGGACAGGTTTTTACTCCTACGAGCAGTACTTC,CASSQDDGTGFYSYEQYF
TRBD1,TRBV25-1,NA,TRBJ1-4,TGTGCCAGCAGTGAGCCGACAGGGACTAATGAAAAACTGTTTTTT,CASSEPTGTNEKLFF
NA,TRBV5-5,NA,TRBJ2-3,TGTGCCAGCAGCCCGGGGAATCTAGCTCAAAGCACAGATACGCAGTATTTT,CASSPGNLAQSTDTQYF
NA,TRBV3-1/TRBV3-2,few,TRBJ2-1,TGTGCCAGCAGTGAGGGCTGGAATCGGGAGCAGTTCTTC,CASSEGWNREQFF
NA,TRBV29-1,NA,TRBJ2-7,TGCAGCGTTAAAACCCCAGACATTTCCTACGAGCAGTACTTC,CSVKTPDISYEQYF
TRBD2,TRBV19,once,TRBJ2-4,TGTGCCAGTAGTATAGATCCGATGTTAGGCGGGAGCAAAAACATTCAGTACTTC,CASSIDPMLGGSKNIQYF
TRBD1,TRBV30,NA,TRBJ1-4,TGTGCCTGGAAAGAACCATCGACAGGGGTTAATGAAAAACTGTTTTTT,CAWKEPSTGVNEKLFF
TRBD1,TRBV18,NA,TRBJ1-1,TGTGCCAGCTCACCCCGAGACAGGGTTGGATACACTGAAGCTTTCTTT,CASSPRDRVGYTEAFF
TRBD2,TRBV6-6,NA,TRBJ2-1,TGTGCCAGCAGGCAGGGGACTAGCGGGAAGTTTGCGTTCTTC,CASRQGTSGKFAFF
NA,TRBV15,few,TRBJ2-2,TGTGCCACCAGCAGAGAAGGGACACACTACGGGGAGCTGTTTTTT,CATSREGTHYGELFF
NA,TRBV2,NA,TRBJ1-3,TGTGCCAGCAGTGAAGCTAGGGGGAGTGGAAACACCATATATTTT,CASSEARGSGNTIYF
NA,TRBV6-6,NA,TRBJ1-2,TGTGCCAGCAGTTATGGCAGGGAAGATGGCTACACCTTC,CASSYGREDGYTF
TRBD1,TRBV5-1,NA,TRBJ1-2,TGCGCCAGCAGCGGGACAGCGGGTGGCTACACCTTC,CASSGTAGGYTF
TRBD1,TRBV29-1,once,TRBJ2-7,TGCAGCGTTATCAGGGGGTCGTCTTACGAGCAGTACTTC,CSVIRGSSYEQYF
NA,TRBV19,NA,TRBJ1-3,TGTGCCAGTAGACACGCAACACACTCTGGAAACACCATATATTTT,CASRHATHSGNTIYF
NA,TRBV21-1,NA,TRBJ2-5,TGTGCCAGCAGCAGAGTGGGACAGCCTCAAGAGACCCAGTACTTC,CASSRVGQPQETQYF
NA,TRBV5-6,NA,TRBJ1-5,TGTGCCAGCAGCTACCGGGGCAATCAGCCCCAGCATTTT,CASSYRGNQPQHF
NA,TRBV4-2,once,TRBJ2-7,TGTGCCAGCAGCCAAGATCCCGCAGGGGCCTACGAGCAGTACTTC,CASSQDPAGAYEQYF
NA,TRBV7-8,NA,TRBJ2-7,TGTGCCAGCAGCTCCCTGACTAGTCTAAACGAGCAGTACTTC,CASSSLTSLNEQYF
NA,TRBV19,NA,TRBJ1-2,TGTGCCAGTAGTATAGGCGGACAGTCGTACTATGGCTACACCTTC,CASSIGGQSYYGYTF
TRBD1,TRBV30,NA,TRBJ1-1,TGTGCCTGGAGTGGACCTGACAGGGGGAAAGGGAGTACTGAAGCTTTCTTT,CAWSGPDRGKGSTEAFF
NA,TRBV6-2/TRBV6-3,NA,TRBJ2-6,TGTGCCAGCAGTTACTCACGGTCTGGGGCCAACGTCCTGACTTTC,CASSYSRSGANVLTF
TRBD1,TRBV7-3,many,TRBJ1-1,TGTGCCAGCAGCCTGACAGGGGGCTTCACTGAAGCTTTCTTT,CASSLTGGFTEAFF
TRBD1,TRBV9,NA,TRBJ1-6,TGTGCCAGCAGCGGACAGGGGTTAGGTAATTCACCCCTCCACTTT,CASSGQGLGNSPLHF
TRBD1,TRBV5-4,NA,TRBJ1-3,TGTGCCAGCAGGCCGGACAGGGCGTCGAACACCATATATTTT,CASRPDRASNTIYF
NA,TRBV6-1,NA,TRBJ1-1,TGTGCCAGCAGTGAAAGGGGCATCTGGGACACTGAAGCTTTCTTT,CASSERGIWDTEAFF
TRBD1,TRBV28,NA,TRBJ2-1,TGTGCCAGCAGTCGACCCGGGACAGGGGGCAATGAGCAGTTCTTC,CASSRPGTGGNEQFF
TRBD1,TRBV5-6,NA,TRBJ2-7,TGTGCCAGCAGCTGGGACAGGGGGCCCCCCTCCTACGAGCAGTACTTC,CASSWDRGPPSYEQYF
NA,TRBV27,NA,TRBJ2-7,TGTGCCAGCTCCTTGGGGGCCCCGAGCTCCTACGAGCAGTACTTC,CASSLGAPSSYEQYF
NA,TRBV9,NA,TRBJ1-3,TGTGCCAGCAGCGTAGGTGGGAGTGGAGGAAACACCATATATTTT,CASSVGGSGGNTIYF
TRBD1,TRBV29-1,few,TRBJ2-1,TGCAGCGTTGGTGGGTCGATCACAGGGGGTGAGCAGTTCTTC,CSVGGSITGGEQFF
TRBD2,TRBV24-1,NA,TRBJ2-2,TGTGCCACCAGTGACTATAAGACTAGCGGGCCGAAGAACACCGGGGAGCTGTTTTTT,CATSDYKTSGPKNTGELFF